The rows below give T cell receptor beta chains drawn from one sample of a study of Graves' ophthalmopathy and Graves' hyperthyroidism. TCRdb used MiXCR to reprocess the multiplex PCR reads, holding one entry per CDR3 protein. The sample has roughly 400,000 distinct CDR3 sequences; approximately 20% are singletons. Material for sequencing was peripheral blood. The receptors were gathered from a woman in her late teens or twenties with Graves' ophthalmopathy. CDR3s include the opening cysteine and the closing phenylalanine or tryptophan. The D gene is left open where the match is weak. Clone size appears in some rows only: once, few, many, or a class for an expanded clone.

clone_size: many
j_call: TRBJ2-7
v_call: TRBV19
d_call: NA
cdr3_aa: CASSIQGPYEQYF
cdr3_nt: TGTGCCAGTAGTATCCAGGGACCCTACGAGCAGTACTTC

clone_size: many
j_call: TRBJ1-2
v_call: TRBV6-2/TRBV6-3
d_call: NA
cdr3_aa: CASSSINRDYGYTF
cdr3_nt: TGTGCCAGCAGTTCAATTAACCGGGACTATGGCTACACCTTC

clone_size: NA
j_call: TRBJ1-2
v_call: TRBV6-1
d_call: NA
cdr3_aa: CASSNGGGGYTF
cdr3_nt: TGTGCCAGCAGCAACGGGGGAGGTGGCTACACCTTC

clone_size: many
j_call: TRBJ2-4
v_call: TRBV7-3
d_call: TRBD1
cdr3_aa: CASSLAAGGAKNIQYF
cdr3_nt: TGTGCCAGCAGCTTGGCGGCAGGGGGTGCCAAAAACATTCAGTACTTC

clone_size: many
j_call: TRBJ1-1
v_call: TRBV7-2
d_call: NA
cdr3_aa: CASSFFRAGTEAFF
cdr3_nt: TGTGCCAGCAGCTTTTTCAGGGCTGGGACTGAAGCTTTCTTT

clone_size: many
j_call: TRBJ1-1
v_call: TRBV7-2
d_call: NA
cdr3_aa: CASSLAPPGEAFF
cdr3_nt: TGTGCCAGCAGCTTAGCCCCACCGGGTGAAGCTTTCTTT

clone_size: NA
j_call: TRBJ2-7
v_call: TRBV7-2
d_call: TRBD2
cdr3_aa: CASSLGPAGGVTF
cdr3_nt: TGTGCCAGCAGCTTAGGCCCAGCGGGAGGGGTTACCTTC

clone_size: many
j_call: TRBJ1-5
v_call: TRBV6-2/TRBV6-3
d_call: NA
cdr3_aa: CASSYIDQPQHF
cdr3_nt: TGTGCCAGCAGTTACATAGATCAGCCCCAGCATTTT

clone_size: many
j_call: TRBJ2-2
v_call: TRBV20-1
d_call: TRBD1
cdr3_aa: CSARETGGWTGELFF
cdr3_nt: TGCAGTGCTAGAGAGACAGGGGGATGGACCGGGGAGCTGTTTTTT

clone_size: many
j_call: TRBJ1-5
v_call: TRBV3-1
d_call: NA
cdr3_aa: CASSSNRGNQPQHF
cdr3_nt: TGTGCCAGCAGTTCTAACAGGGGCAATCAGCCCCAGCATTTT

clone_size: many
j_call: TRBJ1-2
v_call: TRBV30
d_call: NA
cdr3_aa: CAWSGSAGINYGYTF
cdr3_nt: TGTGCCTGGAGTGGGAGTGCAGGGATTAACTATGGCTACACCTTC

clone_size: NA
j_call: TRBJ2-5
v_call: TRBV30
d_call: NA
cdr3_aa: CAFYSQETQYF
cdr3_nt: TGTGCCTTCTACTCCCAAGAGACCCAGTACTTC

clone_size: few
j_call: TRBJ1-5
v_call: TRBV7-2
d_call: NA
cdr3_aa: CASSTVGLGPQHF
cdr3_nt: TGTGCCAGCAGCACAGTAGGTCTGGGGCCCCAGCATTTT

clone_size: NA
j_call: TRBJ1-3
v_call: TRBV7-2
d_call: TRBD1
cdr3_aa: CASSPGQGDTIYF
cdr3_nt: TGTGCCAGCAGCCCAGGACAGGGCGACACCATATATTTT

clone_size: NA
j_call: TRBJ2-5
v_call: TRBV28
d_call: NA
cdr3_aa: CASSLGGGTQYF
cdr3_nt: TGTGCCAGCAGTTTAGGAGGGGGGACCCAGTACTTC

clone_size: many
j_call: TRBJ2-7
v_call: TRBV4-1
d_call: NA
cdr3_aa: CASSQAGEQYF
cdr3_nt: TGCGCCAGCAGCCAAGCGGGGGAGCAGTACTTC

clone_size: many
j_call: TRBJ1-2
v_call: TRBV7-9
d_call: NA
cdr3_aa: CASSPAGGKDGYTF
cdr3_nt: TGTGCCAGCAGCCCGGCCGGGGGAAAGGATGGCTACACCTTC

clone_size: many
j_call: TRBJ2-5
v_call: TRBV3-1
d_call: NA
cdr3_aa: CASSRSRLGIETQYF
cdr3_nt: TGTGCCAGCAGTCGCAGCCGGCTAGGCATCGAGACCCAGTACTTC

clone_size: many
j_call: TRBJ2-7
v_call: TRBV28
d_call: TRBD1
cdr3_aa: CASTPAGTGVSYEQYF
cdr3_nt: TGTGCCAGCACTCCCGCCGGGACAGGGGTCTCCTACGAGCAGTACTTC

clone_size: many
j_call: TRBJ2-7
v_call: TRBV7-2
d_call: TRBD2
cdr3_aa: CASTTSGGLYEQYF
cdr3_nt: TGTGCCAGCACCACTAGCGGGGGCTTGTACGAGCAGTACTTC

clone_size: many
j_call: TRBJ1-1
v_call: TRBV29-1
d_call: NA
cdr3_aa: CSVPDPWAPLNTEAFF
cdr3_nt: TGCAGCGTCCCAGACCCCTGGGCGCCCTTGAACACTGAAGCTTTCTTT

clone_size: many
j_call: TRBJ1-6
v_call: TRBV28
d_call: NA
cdr3_aa: CASSKDAISPLHF
cdr3_nt: TGTGCCAGCAGCAAGGACGCGATCTCACCCCTCCACTTT

clone_size: many
j_call: TRBJ2-2
v_call: TRBV11-1
d_call: NA
cdr3_aa: CASNLRQTANTGELFF
cdr3_nt: TGTGCCAGCAACCTACGACAGACAGCGAACACCGGGGAGCTGTTTTTT

clone_size: NA
j_call: TRBJ2-5
v_call: TRBV19
d_call: TRBD2
cdr3_aa: CASRREGPQETQYF
cdr3_nt: TGTGCCAGTAGGCGGGAGGGCCCTCAAGAGACCCAGTACTTC

clone_size: many
j_call: TRBJ1-6
v_call: TRBV27
d_call: TRBD1
cdr3_aa: CASSLWADRGASPLHF
cdr3_nt: TGTGCCAGCAGTTTATGGGCGGACAGGGGCGCTTCACCCCTCCACTTT

clone_size: many
j_call: TRBJ1-1
v_call: TRBV5-1
d_call: NA
cdr3_aa: CASSLVLGNTEAFF
cdr3_nt: TGCGCCAGCAGCTTGGTTTTGGGGAACACTGAAGCTTTCTTT

clone_size: many
j_call: TRBJ1-1
v_call: TRBV6-2/TRBV6-3
d_call: NA
cdr3_aa: CATPIQGTPRGSANTEAFF
cdr3_nt: TGTGCCACCCCGATCCAGGGGACTCCGAGAGGCTCAGCGAACACTGAAGCTTTCTTT

clone_size: many
j_call: TRBJ2-7
v_call: TRBV6-2/TRBV6-3
d_call: TRBD1
cdr3_aa: CASSPGQVAYEQYF
cdr3_nt: TGTGCCAGCAGTCCCGGACAGGTAGCCTACGAGCAGTACTTC

clone_size: many
j_call: TRBJ2-7
v_call: TRBV3-1
d_call: NA
cdr3_aa: CASTLSPGDDEQYF
cdr3_nt: TGTGCCAGCACCCTCTCACCTGGGGATGACGAGCAGTACTTC

clone_size: many
j_call: TRBJ1-2
v_call: TRBV19
d_call: TRBD1
cdr3_aa: CATTGGSGFF
cdr3_nt: TGTGCCACGACAGGGGGCAGTGGCTTCTTC

clone_size: many
j_call: TRBJ1-5
v_call: TRBV6-1
d_call: NA
cdr3_aa: CASSPTRGSNQPQHF
cdr3_nt: TGTGCCAGCAGCCCCACCAGGGGTAGCAATCAGCCCCAGCATTTT

clone_size: many
j_call: TRBJ2-7
v_call: TRBV3-1
d_call: NA
cdr3_aa: CAVSRGQFFREQYF
cdr3_nt: TGTGCCGTAAGTAGAGGACAGTTCTTCCGCGAGCAGTACTTC

clone_size: many
j_call: TRBJ1-1
v_call: TRBV28
d_call: TRBD1
cdr3_aa: CASSTQGQGKVEAFF
cdr3_nt: TGTGCCAGCAGTACCCAAGGACAGGGCAAGGTAGAAGCTTTCTTT

clone_size: many
j_call: TRBJ2-7
v_call: TRBV30
d_call: NA
cdr3_aa: CAWSRDGSYEQYF
cdr3_nt: TGTGCCTGGAGTCGGGACGGCTCCTACGAGCAGTACTTC

clone_size: NA
j_call: TRBJ2-7
v_call: TRBV11-3
d_call: NA
cdr3_aa: CASRTGSGEQYF
cdr3_nt: TGTGCCAGCAGGACCGGGTCGGGGGAGCAGTACTTC

clone_size: NA
j_call: TRBJ1-1
v_call: TRBV6-2/TRBV6-3
d_call: NA
cdr3_aa: CASRTGGVVTEAFF
cdr3_nt: TGTGCCAGCAGAACGGGGGGAGTAGTAACTGAAGCTTTCTTT

clone_size: few
j_call: TRBJ2-7
v_call: TRBV5-1
d_call: NA
cdr3_aa: CASSLDPATYEQYF
cdr3_nt: TGCGCCAGCAGCTTGGATCCTGCCACCTACGAGCAGTACTTC

clone_size: many
j_call: TRBJ2-7
v_call: TRBV19
d_call: TRBD1
cdr3_aa: CASSLGQGTFYEQYF
cdr3_nt: TGTGCCAGTAGTCTAGGACAGGGGACTTTCTACGAGCAGTACTTC

clone_size: many
j_call: TRBJ1-1
v_call: TRBV6-2/TRBV6-3
d_call: NA
cdr3_aa: CASSYSTGELGEAFF
cdr3_nt: TGTGCCAGCAGTTACTCGACCGGAGAGTTGGGTGAAGCTTTCTTT

clone_size: many
j_call: TRBJ2-7
v_call: TRBV20-1
d_call: NA
cdr3_aa: CSALGKGVYEQYF
cdr3_nt: TGCAGTGCGCTGGGAAAAGGGGTCTACGAGCAGTACTTC

clone_size: many
j_call: TRBJ2-7
v_call: TRBV12-3/TRBV12-4
d_call: TRBD2
cdr3_aa: CASSFVASGSGEQYF
cdr3_nt: TGTGCCAGCAGTTTCGTTGCTAGCGGTTCCGGAGAGCAGTACTTC

clone_size: many
j_call: TRBJ2-5
v_call: TRBV7-8
d_call: NA
cdr3_aa: CASSDTRGKETQYF
cdr3_nt: TGTGCCAGCAGCGATACCCGGGGGAAAGAGACCCAGTACTTC

clone_size: many
j_call: TRBJ1-1
v_call: TRBV6-5
d_call: TRBD1
cdr3_aa: CASSYPGQQNTEAFF
cdr3_nt: TGTGCCAGCAGTTATCCGGGACAGCAGAACACTGAAGCTTTCTTT

clone_size: many
j_call: TRBJ2-7
v_call: TRBV6-5
d_call: NA
cdr3_aa: CATRDDFYEQYF
cdr3_nt: TGTGCCACTCGGGATGATTTCTACGAGCAGTACTTC

clone_size: many
j_call: TRBJ1-1
v_call: TRBV6-1
d_call: TRBD1
cdr3_aa: CAVRQGNTEAFF
cdr3_nt: TGTGCCGTTCGACAGGGAAACACTGAAGCTTTCTTT

clone_size: many
j_call: TRBJ1-3
v_call: TRBV10-3
d_call: NA
cdr3_aa: CAISDPGEGDTIYF
cdr3_nt: TGTGCCATCAGTGATCCAGGGGAAGGAGACACCATATATTTT

clone_size: many
j_call: TRBJ1-1
v_call: TRBV7-2
d_call: NA
cdr3_aa: CASSSRMDMNTEAFF
cdr3_nt: TGTGCCAGCAGCTCCCGGATGGACATGAACACTGAAGCTTTCTTT

clone_size: NA
j_call: TRBJ2-3
v_call: TRBV11-2
d_call: TRBD2
cdr3_aa: CASSLTGGGNTQYF
cdr3_nt: TGTGCCAGCAGCCTTACCGGGGGAGGGAATACGCAGTATTTT

clone_size: many
j_call: TRBJ2-7
v_call: TRBV19
d_call: TRBD1
cdr3_aa: CASSIGTGKVHEQYF
cdr3_nt: TGTGCCAGTAGTATTGGGACAGGGAAGGTCCACGAGCAGTACTTC

clone_size: few
j_call: TRBJ1-1
v_call: TRBV20-1
d_call: NA
cdr3_aa: CSARWGNTEAFF
cdr3_nt: TGCAGTGCTCGGTGGGGGAACACTGAAGCTTTCTTT

clone_size: many
j_call: TRBJ2-3
v_call: TRBV4-2
d_call: TRBD2
cdr3_aa: CASSPTVLAGLPRSTDTQYF
cdr3_nt: TGTGCCAGCAGCCCAACCGTTCTAGCGGGTCTACCTCGTAGCACAGATACGCAGTATTTT

clone_size: many
j_call: TRBJ2-7
v_call: TRBV5-1
d_call: NA
cdr3_aa: CASSLSGLSYEQYF
cdr3_nt: TGCGCCAGCAGCTTGTCAGGGTTAAGCTACGAGCAGTACTTC

clone_size: NA
j_call: TRBJ2-7
v_call: TRBV4-1
d_call: TRBD2
cdr3_aa: CASSQVEGSGGYEQYF
cdr3_nt: TGCGCCAGCAGCCAAGTCGAAGGGTCGGGGGGCTACGAGCAGTACTTC

clone_size: many
j_call: TRBJ2-7
v_call: TRBV6-1
d_call: TRBD1
cdr3_aa: CASSRSRGLGPYEQYF
cdr3_nt: TGTGCCAGCAGTAGATCCAGGGGGCTTGGACCCTACGAGCAGTACTTC